These 17 T cell receptor beta chains share one sample of origin, sequenced in a study of T-cell memory formation after mild COVID-19. From the 5' RACE reads, TCRdb called clonotypes with MiXCR, one entry per CDR3 protein. The sample includes about 340,000 distinct CDR3 sequences, around a sixth of them seen just once. The specimen was PBMCs or a T cell subset sorted from them (not recorded which). The receptors derive from a man between 18 and 35 years old who had mild COVID-19 (a few samples of this study predate the infection). Cell type and time point are not known.

In this sample, this clonotype turned up a few times. V is TRBV12-3 or TRBV12-4 and J is TRBJ2-1; no definite D call. V lost 7 bases and J lost 8, with 15 bases in between. The CDR3 consists of 13 residues. The CDR3 sequence is CASTPRGKDEQFF. CDR3 DNA: TGTGCCAGCACCCCCCGTGGGAAGGATGAGCAGTTCTTC.

The V and J genes are TRBV4-2 and TRBJ1-5; no definite D call. The germline V gene encodes CDR1 LGHNA and CDR2 YNFKEQ. The CDR3 covers 13 residues. Trimming took off 3 bases at V and 5 bases at J, with 8 bases between the two ends. The CDR3 DNA follows: TGTGCCAGCAGCCAGGATAACTATCAGCCCCAGCATTTT. Translating gives CASSQDNYQPQHF.

This clonotype has just a few counts. The chain couples TRBV4-1 to TRBJ2-3; D may be TRBD1 or TRBD2 (5 bases each). Trimming removed 5 bases from V and 2 bases from J, with 17 bases in between. Germline V lookup: CDR1 MGHRA, CDR2 YSYEKL. This CDR3 spans 16 amino acids. The DNA of the CDR3 is TGCGCCAGCAGCTATCCGGGACGTCAGTCCACAGATACGCAGTATTTT. Its protein is CASSYPGRQSTDTQYF.

The gene calls are TRBV4-1 and TRBJ1-6; 8 bases agree with TRBD1. The CDR3 is 16 amino acids. Germline CDR1 is MGHRA and CDR2 is YSYEKL. Unmatched junction bases numbered 10, after V lost 5 bases and J lost 7 bases. CDR3 loop: CASSGRGRNWNSPLHF. The DNA of the CDR3 is TGCGCCAGCAGCGGCAGGGGGCGCAACTGGAATTCACCCCTCCACTTT.

This clonotype was recorded a few times. V and J are TRBV29-1 and TRBJ2-7, with 10 bases lining up with TRBD1. Germline loops: CDR1 SQVTM, CDR2 ANQGSEA. The V gene end was trimmed by 6 bases and the J gene end by 4 bases; junction bases not matched to a gene: 6. This CDR3 region has 13 residues. CDR3 sequence (DNA): TGCAGCGTCACTCGGACAGGGGGGTACGAGCAGTACTTC. It yields the protein CSVTRTGGYEQYF.

This chain uses TRBV11-2 with TRBJ1-1; TRBD1 aligns across 8 bases. In germline, CDR1 is SGHAT, CDR2 FQNNGV. The CDR3 covers 15 residues. The ends lost 0 bases at V and 3 bases at J; junction bases unmatched: 3. Here the CDR3 DNA reads TGTGCCAGCAGCTTAGACCCGACAGGGGACACTGAAGCTTTCTTT. This sequence encodes CASSLDPTGDTEAFF. Full variable domain (remainder filled in from reference TRBV11-2 and TRBJ1-1): EAGVAQSPRYKIIEKRQSVAFWCNPISGHATLYWYQQILGQGPKLLIQFQNNGVVDDSQLPKDRFSAERLKGVDSTLKIQPAKLEDSAVYLCASSLDPTGDTEAFFGQGTRLTVV.

This clonotype was observed a handful of times. J is TRBJ1-6 and V is TRBV6-5; D gene unclear. The CDR3 consists of 13 residues. V was pared by 0 bases and J by 9 bases, with 6 bases between. Germline V gene lookup returns CDR1 MNHEY and CDR2 SVGAGI. CDR3 amino acids: CASSYSNFSPLHF. In nucleotides, the CDR3 is TGTGCCAGCAGTTACTCTAACTTTTCACCCCTCCACTTT.

The chain employs TRBV7-2 and TRBJ1-5; D gene unclear. From germline, CDR1 is SGHTA and CDR2 FQGNSA. CDR3 length: 15 residues. V was trimmed by 4 bases and J by 2 bases, leaving 12 bases between them. CDR3 in amino acids: CASSSDYWGNQPQHF. CDR3 nucleotide sequence: TGTGCCAGCAGCTCTGATTACTGGGGCAATCAGCCCCAGCATTTT.

This clonotype has a count of ten or more. The rearrangement joins TRBV4-2 to TRBJ2-3; 8 bases agree with TRBD2. Losses at the gene ends were 0 bases for V and 4 bases for J; bases not matched to a gene: 6. The CDR3 sequence is 16 residues long. The V gene's germline CDR1 is LGHNA and CDR2 YNFKEQ. In DNA, the CDR3 is TGTGCCAGCAGCCAAGATATGAGCGGGGGAGCAGATACGCAGTATTTT. It specifies CASSQDMSGGADTQYF.

This clonotype was observed a few times. The rearrangement joins TRBV6-5 to TRBJ2-3, with D unresolved. Germline V gene data show CDR1 as MNHEY and CDR2 as SVGAGI. V was clipped by 0 bases and J by 0 bases, with 13 bases between them. The CDR3 extends over 17 amino acids. DNA for the CDR3: TGTGCCAGCAGTTACTCGAACTCTGCCGCTAGCACAGATACGCAGTATTTT. Its translation: CASSYSNSAASTDTQYF.

This clonotype turned up a few times. The V call is TRBV6-1, the J call TRBJ2-1; D is unclear. With 6 bases removed from V and 7 bases from J, the gap between germline ends came to 10 bases. The CDR3 is made up of 12 amino acids. Germline V CDR1 and CDR2: MNHNS, SASEGT. The chain's CDR3 is CASRPRRNEQFF. The DNA for the CDR3 is TGTGCCAGCAGACCCAGAAGGAATGAGCAGTTCTTC.

This clonotype was seen only a few times. The chain is built from TRBV7-8 and TRBJ2-1; 10 nucleotides line up with TRBD2. J gave up 7 bases and V 7 bases, and 10 bases lay outside the gene matches. CDR1 and CDR2 from the germline V gene are SGHVS and FQNEAQ. The CDR3 has 15 amino acids. For the CDR3, the DNA is TGTGCCAGCATCCTTCGGGGACTAGCGAGGAATGAGCAGTTCTTC. The encoded protein is CASILRGLARNEQFF.

This clonotype has more than one count but fewer than ten. This sequence joins TRBV7-2 and TRBJ1-4, with 9 bases aligning to TRBD1. V lost 6 bases and J lost 5; bases outside the gene matches: 7. The CDR3 consists of 15 residues. From germline, CDR1 is SGHTA and CDR2 FQGNSA. CDR3 sequence reads: CASRITGGENEKLFF. CDR3 bases: TGTGCCAGCAGAATTACAGGGGGCGAGAATGAAAAACTGTTTTTT.

This clonotype was seen more than once but under ten times. The chain carries TRBV7-2 and TRBJ1-2, with a possible D match to TRBD1 (5 bases). CDR1 is SGHTA and CDR2 is FQGNSA in the germline V gene. Trimming shortened V by 5 bases and J by 2 bases, and 15 bases separated the two germline ends. This CDR3 contains 15 residues. The CDR3 DNA is TGTGCCAGCAGCCCGGGACCCCGGGAAAACTATGGCTACACCTTC. This translates into CASSPGPRENYGYTF.

This clonotype came up a few times. The chain joins TRBV24-1 to TRBJ2-3; D gene uncertain. This CDR3 is 14 amino acids long. Germline CDR1 reads KGHDR; CDR2 reads SFDVKD. Trimming removed 1 base from V and 4 bases from J, with 8 bases in between. Written as DNA, the CDR3 is TGTGCCACCAGTGATTTAGGGCGTCCAGATACGCAGTATTTT. Protein product: CATSDLGRPDTQYF.

This clonotype was seen only a few times. V is TRBV3-1 and J is TRBJ2-7; TRBD2 is a possible D gene (7 bases). Germline CDR1 reads LGHDT; CDR2 reads YNNKEL (reference sequence). CDR3 length: 17 amino acids. Trimming stripped 0 bases from V and 2 bases from J, with 17 bases between. As DNA, the CDR3 is TGTGCCAGCAGCCAAGAGGGATCCGGAGGGGGGGCCTACGAGCAGTACTTC. Protein sequence: CASSQEGSGGGAYEQYF.

Many counts were recorded for this clonotype. V is TRBV20-1 and J is TRBJ1-5, with no clear D. The germline CDR1 and CDR2 sequences are DFQATT and SNEGSKA (reference sequence). The CDR3 has 12 amino acids. The germline V and J ends were trimmed by 6 bases and 4 bases, with 10 bases remaining between them. For the CDR3, the DNA is TGCAGTGCAGGGCAGCCGAATCAGCCCCAGCATTTT. Translated: CSAGQPNQPQHF.